The clone carrying this T cell receptor beta chain was found many times. The target antigen is unknown. The TCR beta CDR3 regions underwent amplification using RNA transcripts as the source. With the HTBI primer set, the TCR CDR3 went through a first round of RT-PCR. Via MiXCR, TCRdb re-called the multiplex PCR reads, giving one row per CDR3 protein. Found here are about 620,000 distinct CDR3 sequences, roughly 16% of them singletons; the top ten hold 3.8%. This sample is part of a study of T cells in Graves' hyperthyroidism and ophthalmopathy. Whole-study results and caveats: The model anticipated ophthalmopathy a median approximately 6.7 months pre-onset. Blood also showed most of the thyroid clonotypes that were expanded above 0.001.

V was cut by 7 bases and J by 5 bases, with 14 bases left in between. This CDR3 region has 13 residues. Patients counted as stable if ophthalmopathy did not develop within 18 months. The PBMCs were taken from about 9.7 ml of fresh peripheral blood. J is TRBJ1-1 and V is TRBV12-3 or TRBV12-4; D unclear. Material for sequencing was blood. This receptor was taken from a woman aged 25 to 39 with Graves' hyperthyroidism. In DNA, the CDR3 is TGTGCCAGCACCCTCTCCCAGAAGACTGAAGCTTTCTTT. It specifies CASTLSQKTEAFF.